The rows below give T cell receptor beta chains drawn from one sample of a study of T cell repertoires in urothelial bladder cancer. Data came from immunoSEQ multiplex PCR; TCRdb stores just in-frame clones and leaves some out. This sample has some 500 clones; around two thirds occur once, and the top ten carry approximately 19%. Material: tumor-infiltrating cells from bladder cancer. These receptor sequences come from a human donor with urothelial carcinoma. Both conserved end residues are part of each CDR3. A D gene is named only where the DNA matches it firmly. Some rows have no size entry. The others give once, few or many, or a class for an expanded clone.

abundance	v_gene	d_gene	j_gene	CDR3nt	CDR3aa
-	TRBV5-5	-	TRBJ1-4	TGTGCCAGCAGCCTCCGGACCCTTCGGGGGTCTAATGAAAAACTGTTTTTT	CASSLRTLRGSNEKLFF
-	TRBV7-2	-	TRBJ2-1	TGTGCCAGCATCCACGAGGGGGGACAGAGAAACAATGAGCAGTTCTTC	CASIHEGGQRNNEQFF
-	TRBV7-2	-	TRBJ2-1	TGTGCCAGCAGCGCCAAGGGGCCCAATGAGCAGTTCTTC	CASSAKGPNEQFF
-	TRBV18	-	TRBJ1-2	TGTGCCAGCTCACCACCCGGCAGGATTAACTATGGCTACACCTTC	CASSPPGRINYGYTF
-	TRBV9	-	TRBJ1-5	TGTGCCAGCAGCGTAGACGGCGCCAATCAGCCCCAGCATTTT	CASSVDGANQPQHF
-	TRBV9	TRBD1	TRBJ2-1	TGTGCCAGCAGCCTGGGACAGGGGGCCTACAATGAGCAGTTCTTC	CASSLGQGAYNEQFF
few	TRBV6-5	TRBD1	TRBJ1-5	TGTGCCAGCAGACAGGGGCTCAATCAGCCCCAGCATTTT	CASRQGLNQPQHF
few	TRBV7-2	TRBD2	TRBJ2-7	TGTGCCAGCAGCTCCGGGACTAGCGGGGTTGGCGAGCAGTACTTC	CASSSGTSGVGEQYF
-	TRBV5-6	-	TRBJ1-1	TGTGCCAGCAGCTTGACGGGACATCACACTGAAGCTTTCTTT	CASSLTGHHTEAFF
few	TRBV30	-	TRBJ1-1	TGTGCCTGGACTCGAGTGAGGCGGACTGAAGCTTTCTTT	CAWTRVRRTEAFF
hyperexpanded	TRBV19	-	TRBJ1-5	TGTGCCAGTAGCATCGCCGGGTTGACCCAGCATTTT	CASSIAGLTQHF
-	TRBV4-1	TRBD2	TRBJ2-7	TGCGCCAGCAGCCAAGGGACTAGCGAAATTTTTCGGCAGTACTTC	CASSQGTSEIFRQYF
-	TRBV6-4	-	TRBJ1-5	TGTGCCGCCCAGAGGTTAGAGGGGGAGCGCAATCAGCCCCAGCATTTT	CAAQRLEGERNQPQHF
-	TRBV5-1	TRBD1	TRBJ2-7	TGCGCCAGCAGCTTGGGGGACAGCCAGCAATACGAGCAGTACTTC	CASSLGDSQQYEQYF
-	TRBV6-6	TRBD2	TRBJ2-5	TGTGCCAGCAGTTACGGGGGGGTGTCAAGAGAGACCCAGTACTTC	CASSYGGVSRETQYF
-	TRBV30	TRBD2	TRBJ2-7	TGTGCCTGGAGTGGCTCGGGAGGGCAGGTAGACGAGCAGTACTTC	CAWSGSGGQVDEQYF
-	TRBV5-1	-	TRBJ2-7	TGCGCCAGCAGCTCGAGCCTGGACAGCTCCTACGAGCAGTACTTC	CASSSSLDSSYEQYF
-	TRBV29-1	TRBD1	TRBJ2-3	TGCAGCGTTGATACTGTCAGGGGGTGGAAGCAGTATTTT	CSVDTVRGWKQYF
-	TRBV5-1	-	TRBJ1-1	TGCGCCAGCAGCTTCGGCAGCCACACTGAAGCTTTCTTT	CASSFGSHTEAFF
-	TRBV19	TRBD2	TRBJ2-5	TGTGCCAGTAGCAGCGGGAGGGCAGAGACCCAGTACTTC	CASSSGRAETQYF
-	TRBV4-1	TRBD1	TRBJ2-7	TGCGCCAGCAGCCAGGGACAGGTTTTGCCCCCCTACGAGCAGTACTTC	CASSQGQVLPPYEQYF
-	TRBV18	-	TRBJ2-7	TGTGCCAGCTCACCACCAGGGGGGGTTCATGACGAGCAGTACTTC	CASSPPGGVHDEQYF
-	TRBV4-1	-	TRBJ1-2	TGCGCCAGCAGCAACCGCCGAGACAGGTCAAATGGCTACACCTTC	CASSNRRDRSNGYTF
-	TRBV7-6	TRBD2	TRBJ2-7	TGTGCCAGCAGCTATTCCACTAGCGGGGGGGCCTACGAGCAGTACTTC	CASSYSTSGGAYEQYF
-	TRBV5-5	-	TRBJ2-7	TGTGCCAGCAGCACGGACTGGGTCGGAGAGCAGTACTTC	CASSTDWVGEQYF
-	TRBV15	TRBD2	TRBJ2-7	TGTGCCACCAGCCCTAGCGGGAGGGCTTTCGAGCAGTACTTC	CATSPSGRAFEQYF
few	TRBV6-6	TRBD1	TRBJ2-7	TGTGCCAGCAGTCCTTTTGGGGACAGCCGATACGAGCAGTACTTC	CASSPFGDSRYEQYF
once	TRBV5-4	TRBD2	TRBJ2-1	TGTGCCAGCAGCCCAGGCGGCGGGAGGGGTTACAATGAGCAGTTCTTC	CASSPGGGRGYNEQFF
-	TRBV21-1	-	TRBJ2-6	TGTGCCAGCAGCAGGACCGGGACAGGGACAGCTATGAGCTCTGGGGCCAACGTCCTGACTTTC	CASSRTGTGTAMSSGANVLTF
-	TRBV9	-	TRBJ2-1	TGTGCCAGCAGCGTAGCTGAACGAAGTAGTGAGCAGTTCTTC	CASSVAERSSEQFF
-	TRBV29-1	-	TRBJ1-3	TGCAGCGCCCAAGTAAGCACTGGAAGCACCATATATTTT	CSAQVSTGSTIYF